A single sample is the source of the 5 T cell receptor beta chains below, sequenced in a study of naive and memory T cell subsets. The beta constant-region primer was an equimolar mix of two oligonucleotides covering TRBC1 and TRBC2. The ligated cDNA underwent four PCR rounds using SP2 and nested alpha and beta constant-region primers. MiXCR was run by TCRdb on the UMI-ligation and nested PCR reads, yielding one entry per CDR3 protein. The repertoire includes 80,000 or so distinct CDR3 sequences, 9% of them detected once, and 1.2% sits in the top ten. Material: naive CD8+ T cells from blood. The receptors originated from a human donor in good health.

This clonotype has a handful of counts. The chain uses TRBV6-2 or TRBV6-3 and TRBJ2-7, with D unresolved. V was clipped by 2 bases and J by 3 bases, with 8 bases between them. There are 13 residues in the CDR3. Germline CDR1 is MNHEY and CDR2 is SVGEGT. The CDR3 protein is CASSYTDGYEQYF. CDR3 sequence (DNA): TGTGCCAGCAGTTACACGGACGGCTACGAGCAGTACTTC.

The chain couples TRBV7-9 to TRBJ2-1; no definite D call. V was pared by 2 bases and J by 5 bases, with 10 bases between. Per the germline V gene, CDR1 is SEHNR and CDR2 is FQNEAQ (reference sequence). This CDR3 contains 14 residues. The CDR3, as DNA: TGTGCCAGCAGCTTAAGTGGGTTCGACAATGAGCAGTTCTTC. It yields the protein CASSLSGFDNEQFF.

Ten or more counts support this clonotype. The chain uses TRBV27 and TRBJ2-2; D remains unclear. V was trimmed by 2 bases and J by 10 bases, leaving 14 bases between them. Germline-derived CDR1 and CDR2 are MNHEY and SMNVEV (reference sequence). CDR3 length: 14 residues. The CDR3 reads CASSLGGPPAELFF. The DNA for the CDR3 is TGTGCCAGCAGTTTAGGCGGCCCGCCGGCGGAGCTGTTTTTT.

About this clonotype itself: Possible read error: a much larger clone is one base away. The chain links TRBV29-1 to TRBJ2-1; 7 nucleotides line up with TRBD2. The junction had 6 bases not matched to a gene; V was cut back by 6 bases and J by 10 bases. The CDR3 has 11 amino acids. Germline CDR1 is SQVTM and CDR2 is ANQGSEA. In nucleotides, the CDR3 is TGCAGCGTGAGACTGGGGGGGGAGCAGTTCTTC. Its protein is CSVRLGGEQFF.

In its sample, this clonotype was seen many times. J is TRBJ2-3 and V is TRBV7-8; D may be TRBD2 (5 bases). The CDR3 sequence is 14 residues long. Looked up from germline, CDR1 is SGHVS and CDR2 is FQNEAQ. V lost 8 bases to trimming and J lost 1 base, with 13 bases between them. Written as DNA, the CDR3 is TGTGCCAGCGGCGACTACTCCCGCACAGATACGCAGTATTTT. Amino acid sequence: CASGDYSRTDTQYF.